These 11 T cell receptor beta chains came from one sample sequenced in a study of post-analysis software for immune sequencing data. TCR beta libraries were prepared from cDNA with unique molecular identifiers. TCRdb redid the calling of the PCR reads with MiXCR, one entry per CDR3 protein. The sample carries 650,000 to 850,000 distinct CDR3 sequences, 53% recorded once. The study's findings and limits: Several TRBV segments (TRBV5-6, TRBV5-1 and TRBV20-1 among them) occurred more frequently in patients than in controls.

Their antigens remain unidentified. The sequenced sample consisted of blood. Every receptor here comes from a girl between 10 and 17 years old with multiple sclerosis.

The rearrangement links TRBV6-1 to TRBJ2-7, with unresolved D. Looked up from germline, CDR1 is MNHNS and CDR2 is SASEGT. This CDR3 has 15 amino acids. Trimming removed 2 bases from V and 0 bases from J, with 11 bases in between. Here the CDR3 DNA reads TGTGCCAGCAGTGAATATAGGCAGAGCTCCTACGAGCAGTACTTC. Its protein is CASSEYRQSSYEQYF.

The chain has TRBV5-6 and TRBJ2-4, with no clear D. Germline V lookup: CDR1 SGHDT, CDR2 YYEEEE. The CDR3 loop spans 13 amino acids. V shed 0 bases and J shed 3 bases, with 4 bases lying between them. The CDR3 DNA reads TGTGCCAGCAGCTTGGCTGTCAAAAACATTCAGTACTTC. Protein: CASSLAVKNIQYF.

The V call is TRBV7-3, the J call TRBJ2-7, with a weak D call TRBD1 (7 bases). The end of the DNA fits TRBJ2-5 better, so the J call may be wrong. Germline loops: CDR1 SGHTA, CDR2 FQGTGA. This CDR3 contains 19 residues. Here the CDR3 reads CASSLRSGGTGGVMETQYF. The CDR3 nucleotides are TGTGCCAGCAGCTTACGGTCAGGGGGGACTGGCGGGGTGATGGAGACCCAGTACTTC.

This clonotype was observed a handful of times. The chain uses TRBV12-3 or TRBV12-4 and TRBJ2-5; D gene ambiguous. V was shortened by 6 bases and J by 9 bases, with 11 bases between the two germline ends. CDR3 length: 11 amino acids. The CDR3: CASRSSRAQYF. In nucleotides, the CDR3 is TGTGCCAGCAGATCTAGTCGGGCCCAGTACTTC.

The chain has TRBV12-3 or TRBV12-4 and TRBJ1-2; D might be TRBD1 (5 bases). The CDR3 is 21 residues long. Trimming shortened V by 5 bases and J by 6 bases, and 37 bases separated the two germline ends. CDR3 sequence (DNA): TGTGCCAGCAGTCTAGGACTGGGGCCCTTCTCGAGCAGTGGACTTAATCATGGCTACACCTTC. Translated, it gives CASSLGLGPFSSSGLNHGYTF.

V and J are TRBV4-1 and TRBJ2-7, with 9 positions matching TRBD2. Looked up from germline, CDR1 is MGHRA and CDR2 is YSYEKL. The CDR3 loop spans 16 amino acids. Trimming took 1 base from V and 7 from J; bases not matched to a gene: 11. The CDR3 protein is CASSQGLPLAGDEQYF. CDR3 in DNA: TGCGCCAGCAGCCAAGGTCTCCCATTAGCGGGGGATGAGCAGTACTTC.

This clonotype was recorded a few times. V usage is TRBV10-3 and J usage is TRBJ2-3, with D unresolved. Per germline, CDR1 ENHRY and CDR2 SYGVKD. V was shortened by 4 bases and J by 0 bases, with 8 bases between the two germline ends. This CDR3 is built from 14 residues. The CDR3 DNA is TGTGCCATCAGTGCATCTACTAGCACAGATACGCAGTATTTT. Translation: CAISASTSTDTQYF.

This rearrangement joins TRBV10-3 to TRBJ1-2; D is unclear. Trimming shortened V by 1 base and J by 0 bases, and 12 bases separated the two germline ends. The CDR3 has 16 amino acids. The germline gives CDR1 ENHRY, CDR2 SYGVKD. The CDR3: CAISELDGRPNYGYTF. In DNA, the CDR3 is TGTGCCATCAGTGAGTTGGACGGCCGCCCTAACTATGGCTACACCTTC.

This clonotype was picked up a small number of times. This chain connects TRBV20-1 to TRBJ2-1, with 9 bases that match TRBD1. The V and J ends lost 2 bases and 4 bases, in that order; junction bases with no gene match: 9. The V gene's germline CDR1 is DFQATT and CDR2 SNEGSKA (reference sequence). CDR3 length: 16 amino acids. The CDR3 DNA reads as TGCAGTGCTAGACCCGTAACAGGGGGCAAATACAATGAGCAGTTCTTC. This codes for CSARPVTGGKYNEQFF.

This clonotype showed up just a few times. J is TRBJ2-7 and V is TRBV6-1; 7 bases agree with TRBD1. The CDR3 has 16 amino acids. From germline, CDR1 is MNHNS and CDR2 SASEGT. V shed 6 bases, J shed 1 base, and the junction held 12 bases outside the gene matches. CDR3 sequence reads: CASRKRLGQRSYEQYF. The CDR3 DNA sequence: TGTGCCAGCAGAAAGAGACTGGGACAGCGTTCCTACGAGCAGTACTTC.

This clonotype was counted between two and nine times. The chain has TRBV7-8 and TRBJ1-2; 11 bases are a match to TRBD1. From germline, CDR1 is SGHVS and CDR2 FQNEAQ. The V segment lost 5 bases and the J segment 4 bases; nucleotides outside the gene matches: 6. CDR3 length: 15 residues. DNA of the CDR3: TGTGCCAGCAGCCTAGGACAGGGGGCTCTCTATGGCTACACCTTC. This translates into CASSLGQGALYGYTF.